Included here is one T cell receptor beta chain sequence, with context. The sample comes from a study of shared clonotypes between healthy human individuals. Over several immunoSEQ plates, each subset's genomic DNA was distributed in even portions. The authors ran unsorted PBMC replicate PCRs on about 300 ng DNA, about 31,000 T cell genomes. The protocol was immunoSEQ multiplex PCR, while the TCRdb copy is restricted to in-frame clones and leaves out a portion. The sample shows about 490,000 clones, 76% of them seen only once. The CDR3 loop spans 22 amino acids. V was clipped by 2 bases and J by 0 bases; unmatched bases: 19. Germline CDR1 is MNHEY and CDR2 is SMNVEV (reference sequence). Unsorted material relied on about 90 million PBMCs as the source of genomic DNA.

The sequencing input was PBMCs. The origin of this receptor is a woman between 35 and 50 years old in good health. Some clones in this sample may be carry-over from other donors' samples. V usage is TRBV27 and J usage is TRBJ2-7, with 13 bases matching TRBD2. CDR3 sequence reads: CASSLGRDRGLAGSWSSYEQYF. Here the CDR3 DNA reads TGTGCCAGCAGTTTAGGCAGGGACAGGGGACTAGCGGGATCTTGGAGCTCCTACGAGCAGTACTTC.